The 4 T cell receptor beta chains reported below all come from one sample, sequenced in a study of T cell clonality in common variable immunodeficiency. Only in-frame clones appear in the TCRdb table, and some are missing; sequencing was by immunoSEQ multiplex PCR. The profile covers more than 65,000 clones, none occurring a single time. Material for sequencing was peripheral blood mononuclear cells. These receptors were collected from a person aged 18 to 75 in good health.

This clone was counted at least ten times. The missing CDR3 end, 3 residues past where the read stops, is filled in from the germline J gene. The chain recombines TRBV13 with TRBJ2-1, with 7 bases identical to TRBD2. V lost 5 bases and J lost 4; bases outside the gene matches: 11. The CDR3 contains 16 residues. The germline V gene encodes CDR1 PRHDT and CDR2 FYEKMQ (reference sequence). The CDR3 DNA, read in part, is TGTGCCAGCAGCGACCGGAGGACTAGGGCATACAATGAG. It is translated as CASSDRRTRAYNE. The whole CDR3 sequence is CASSDRRTRAYNEQFF. The full variable domain, completed using reference TRBV13 and TRBJ2-1, is AAGVIQSPRHLIKEKRETATLKCYPIPRHDTVYWYQQGPGQDPQFLISFYEKMQSDKGSIPDRFSAQQFSDYHSELNMSSLELGDSALYFCASSDRRTRAYNEQFFGPGTRLTVL.

This clone was detected ten times or more. The sequenced fragment ends 3 residues before the CDR3 boundary, so the rest is inferred from the germline J gene. The V call is TRBV28, the J call TRBJ2-1; the D gene is possibly TRBD1 (6 bases). This CDR3 region has 15 residues. V gave up 6 bases and J gave up 6 bases, with 18 bases separating them. CDR1 is MDHEN and CDR2 is SYDVKM in the germline V gene. The CDR3 loop reads CASSPGERRRNEQFF. The CDR3 DNA, read in part, is TGTGCCAGCAGCCCAGGGGAACGACGGCGCAATGAG.

This clone was seen at least ten times. The CDR3 goes on 3 residues after the read ends, and that part is filled in from the germline J gene. J is TRBJ2-1 and V is TRBV20-1, with TRBD2 matching over 14 bases. CDR3 length: 15 amino acids. Germline trimming cut 3 bases from V and 8 bases from J; bases unmatched to any gene: 6. Germline V gene sequence: CDR1 DFQATT, CDR2 SNEGSKA (reference sequence). The sequenced CDR3 bases are TGCAGTGCTAGCAGGGGACTAGCGGGAGTAGATGAG. Its protein is CSASRGLAGVDE. The CDR3 in its entirety is CSASRGLAGVDEQFF.

This clone was recorded at least ten times. The CDR3 end lies 3 residues beyond the end of the read and is filled in from the germline J gene. This chain joins TRBV7-2 and TRBJ2-3; unclear D gene. V shed 5 bases and J shed 2 bases, with 5 bases lying between them. The CDR3 covers 12 residues. Germline lookup yields CDR1 SGHTA and CDR2 FQGNSA. The CDR3 bases that were read are TGTGCCAGCAGCCTTTACACAGATACG. As protein: CASSLYTDT. In full, the CDR3 is CASSLYTDTQYF.